Listed here are 27 T cell receptor beta chains from one sample, sequenced in a study of T-cell memory formation after mild COVID-19. Each CDR3 protein is one row after TCRdb ran MiXCR on the 5' RACE reads. The profile shows about 320,000 distinct CDR3 sequences, more than 13% of them singletons. The material sequenced was PBMCs or a T cell subset sorted from them (not recorded which). Source of these receptors: a man younger than 35 who had mild COVID-19 (a few samples of this study predate the infection). Cell type and time point are not known.

In its sample, this clonotype was seen a few times. V is TRBV11-2 and J is TRBJ2-5, with 10 bases identical to TRBD2. V lost 5 bases to trimming and J lost 2 bases; unmatched junction nucleotides: 11. Germline V CDR1 and CDR2: SGHAT, FQNNGV. This CDR3 is 17 amino acids long. Here the CDR3 reads CASSPELAGRVQETQYF. The CDR3 region has the DNA TGTGCCAGCAGCCCAGAACTAGCGGGGAGGGTTCAAGAGACCCAGTACTTC.

This chain links TRBV20-1 with TRBJ1-1, with a weak D call TRBD1 (5 bases). The CDR3 runs 14 residues. Germline-derived CDR1 and CDR2 are DFQATT and SNEGSKA (reference sequence). Trimming cost V 6 bases and J 1 base, with 15 bases left between them. The CDR3 DNA is TGCAGTGCGTCAGTACAGGTTACGAACACTGAAGCTTTCTTT. Amino acids: CSASVQVTNTEAFF.

This clonotype has at least ten counts. This rearrangement joins TRBV7-2 to TRBJ2-5; no firm D call. Germline CDR1 and CDR2: SGHTA and FQGNSA. The CDR3 sequence is 14 residues long. Trimming pared 5 bases from V and 1 base from J, leaving 11 bases between. This CDR3 is CASSQRWSQETQYF. The DNA for the CDR3 is TGTGCCAGCAGCCAGAGGTGGTCCCAAGAGACCCAGTACTTC.

This clonotype was observed at least ten times. The CDR3 region is CASSPTGGRYEQYF. The CDR3 nucleotides are TGTGCCAGCAGCCCAACAGGGGGCAGGTACGAGCAGTACTTC. The V call is TRBV7-9, the J call TRBJ2-7, with 9 positions matching TRBD1. Germline CDR1 is SEHNR and CDR2 is FQNEAQ (reference sequence). J lost 4 bases, V lost 5 bases, and 6 bases had no gene match. CDR3 size: 14 residues.

This clonotype came up a few times. Here the CDR3 DNA reads TGTGCCAGCAGCCAAAGTGGTCGAGGGACTAGCAGCGATACGCAGTATTTT. Amino acids: CASSQSGRGTSSDTQYF. The chain links TRBV3-1 to TRBJ2-3; 9 positions match TRBD2. The CDR3 loop spans 17 amino acids. Germline CDR1 reads LGHDT; CDR2 reads YNNKEL (reference sequence). The junction had 12 bases not matched to a gene; V was cut back by 2 bases and J by 6 bases.

This clonotype occurred many times. This chain links TRBV7-2 with TRBJ2-7; D possibly matches TRBD1 or TRBD2 (5 bases each). This CDR3 has 14 amino acids. Trimming left V 5 bases short and J 4 bases short, with 15 bases between. Germline V gene lookup returns CDR1 SGHTA and CDR2 FQGNSA. The CDR3 bases are TGTGCCAGCAGCCTCTGGTCCGAGGGGTACGAGCAGTACTTC. Translated: CASSLWSEGYEQYF.

The sample holds a few counts of this clonotype. The genes are TRBV20-1 and TRBJ1-1; 9 nucleotides line up with TRBD1. Looked up from germline, CDR1 is DFQATT and CDR2 is SNEGSKA (reference sequence). V was clipped by 0 bases and J by 2 bases; unmatched bases: 1. CDR3 size: 14 residues. The CDR3 region has the DNA TGCAGTGCTAGAGAGGGACAGGGTAACACTGAAGCTTTCTTT. Protein sequence: CSAREGQGNTEAFF.

The chain joins TRBV7-2 to TRBJ1-4; D uncertain. The CDR3 spans 17 residues. Germline V lookup: CDR1 SGHTA, CDR2 FQGNSA. The V and J ends lost 1 base and 7 bases respectively, with 19 bases between them. CDR3 bases: TGTGCCAGCAGCTTAGGTCTTGGAGGAGGATCTAGTGAAAAACTGTTTTTT. Its protein is CASSLGLGGGSSEKLFF.

This clonotype was seen more than once but under ten times. This chain joins TRBV4-3 and TRBJ1-1; 8 bases agree with TRBD1. With 4 bases clipped from V and 5 bases from J, the junction kept 12 bases outside the gene matches. The CDR3 is 16 residues long. CDR1 LGHNA and CDR2 YSLEER come from the germline V gene. The DNA of the CDR3 is TGCGCCAGCAGCCGTAGGACAGGGATTAACTTTACTGAAGCTTTCTTT. Translating it yields CASSRRTGINFTEAFF.

This clonotype has ten or more counts. This sequence joins TRBV12-3 or TRBV12-4 and TRBJ1-2; no firm D call. Trimming took 3 bases from V and 4 from J, leaving 6 bases between them. CDR3 size: 12 residues. The CDR3 spells CASSFSPYGYTF. Here the CDR3 DNA reads TGTGCCAGCAGTTTTTCACCCTATGGCTACACCTTC.

The chain is built from TRBV9 and TRBJ2-3; TRBD2 matches 7 bases. Germline CDR1 and CDR2: SGDLS and YYNGEE. V shed 0 bases and J 2 bases; nucleotides not matched to a gene: 6. The CDR3 has 16 residues. Here the CDR3 DNA reads TGTGCCAGCAGCGTAGGGGAGGGGTCGACCACAGATACGCAGTATTTT. Protein: CASSVGEGSTTDTQYF. The whole variable domain, remainder taken from reference TRBV9 and TRBJ2-3, is DSGVTQTPKHLITATGQRVTLRCSPRSGDLSVYWYQQSLDQGLQFLIQYYNGEERAKGNILERFSAQQFPDLHSELNLSSLELGDSALYFCASSVGEGSTTDTQYFGPGTRLTVL.

The V call is TRBV9, the J call TRBJ2-2, with 8 bases that match TRBD1. The length of the CDR3 is 14 residues. After removal of 3 bases from V and 7 bases from J, the junction contained 5 bases not matched to a gene. In germline, CDR1 is SGDLS, CDR2 YYNGEE. CDR3 bases: TGTGCCAGCAGCGCCCAGGGGGCGGGCGGGGAGCTGTTTTTT. This sequence encodes CASSAQGAGGELFF.

The chain links TRBV6-5 to TRBJ2-7; D possibly uses TRBD1 or TRBD2 (5 bases each). Looked up from germline, CDR1 is MNHEY and CDR2 is SVGAGI. The CDR3 runs to 14 residues. The germline V and J ends were trimmed by 2 bases and 2 bases, with 10 bases remaining between them. CDR3 bases: TGTGCCAGCAGTTACGGCCAGGGACCCTACGAGCAGTACTTC. It encodes CASSYGQGPYEQYF.

This clonotype was counted a few times. An end of the junction differs from the germline gene, which may be a read error. The chain recombines TRBV2 with TRBJ1-1; possible D gene TRBD1, 6 bases. The germline V gene encodes CDR1 SNHLY and CDR2 FYNNEI. The CDR3 is 15 amino acids. The CDR3 DNA reads as TGTGCCAGCAGTGATGGGGGCTGGGTGAACACTGAGGCTTTCTTT. Protein: CASSDGGWVNTEAFF.

This clonotype occurred a few times. The rearrangement uses TRBV7-6 and TRBJ2-3, with 8 bases that match TRBD1. V shed 3 bases, J shed 5 bases, and the junction held 7 bases outside the gene matches. The CDR3 has 15 residues. Germline CDR1 and CDR2: SGHVS and FNYEAQ. CDR3 region: CASSFTGGLRDTQYF. CDR3 nucleotide sequence: TGTGCCAGCAGCTTCACAGGGGGTTTGAGAGATACGCAGTATTTT.

The DNA for the CDR3 is TGTGCCACCAGTGAGAACGGACAGGGGTCCTACAATGAGCAGTTCTTC. Residues: CATSENGQGSYNEQFF. The chain combines TRBV24-1 with TRBJ2-1; 9 bases map to TRBD1. The CDR3 extends over 16 amino acids. Germline CDR1 reads KGHDR; CDR2 reads SFDVKD. Trimming took 4 bases from V and 1 from J; bases not matched to a gene: 4.

This clonotype was found a few times. The rearrangement joins TRBV15 to TRBJ1-2; D possibly corresponds to TRBD1 (5 bases). The CDR3 runs 13 residues. The V end lost 4 bases, the J end lost 4 bases, and 10 bases lay between the germline ends. CDR1 is LNHNV, CDR2 YYDKDF, per germline (reference sequence). As DNA, the CDR3 is TGTGCCACCAGCACCTCTGGGGGCTATGGCTACACCTTC. This gives the protein CATSTSGGYGYTF.

The chain employs TRBV4-1 and TRBJ2-1; D unclear. The V gene's germline CDR1 is MGHRA and CDR2 YSYEKL. V lost 0 bases and J lost 5, with 8 bases in between. This CDR3 contains 14 residues. This CDR3 reads CASSQDEANNEQFF. CDR3 bases: TGCGCCAGCAGCCAAGACGAGGCGAACAATGAGCAGTTCTTC.

The rearrangement joins TRBV28 to TRBJ2-2, with 7 bases that match TRBD1. The CDR3 is 15 residues long. V was clipped by 6 bases and J by 5 bases; unmatched bases: 9. Germline values: CDR1 MDHEN, CDR2 SYDVKM. The CDR3 spells CASSPPGQPTGELFF. The CDR3 DNA reads as TGTGCCAGCAGCCCCCCGGGACAGCCAACCGGGGAGCTGTTTTTT.

The table lists this clonotype with a few counts. CDR3 in amino acids: CASSRPGGGGTEAFF. The CDR3 nucleotides read TGTGCCAGCAGCCGCCCTGGGGGGGGTGGAACTGAAGCTTTCTTT. The chain recombines TRBV7-9 with TRBJ1-1, with D possibly being TRBD1 (5 bases). This CDR3 has 15 amino acids. CDR1 is SEHNR, CDR2 FQNEAQ, per germline (reference sequence). The ends were cut back, 5 bases at V and 5 bases at J, with 18 bases in the middle.

CDR3 loop: CASSQELAAETQYF. In DNA form, the CDR3 reads TGCGCCAGCAGCCAAGAACTAGCTGCGGAGACCCAGTACTTC. This chain joins TRBV4-1 and TRBJ2-5; maybe TRBD2 (6 bases). The germline gives CDR1 MGHRA, CDR2 YSYEKL. Trimming cost V 0 bases and J 5 bases, with 10 bases left between them. The CDR3 covers 14 residues.

A few counts support this clonotype. The V gene is TRBV7-9, the J gene TRBJ1-1; D might be TRBD1 (5 bases). Trimming removed 11 bases from V and 1 base from J, with 14 bases in between. The CDR3 runs to 13 residues. Germline CDR1 SEHNR, CDR2 FQNEAQ (reference sequence). The chain's CDR3 is CAQGVGRNTEAFF. The DNA for the CDR3 is TGTGCCCAAGGGGTGGGACGGAACACTGAAGCTTTCTTT.

The genes are TRBV10-3 and TRBJ2-2; 10 positions agree with TRBD2. The J segment lost 8 bases and the V segment lost 3 bases, leaving 15 bases of the junction unmatched. Germline assignment: CDR1 ENHRY and CDR2 SYGVKD. This CDR3 spans 18 amino acids. CDR3 bases: TGTGCCATCAGTGAATGGCGTCTAGCGGGGGAAAGCCGAGGGGAGCTGTTTTTT. Translation: CAISEWRLAGESRGELFF.

The V and J genes are TRBV20-1 and TRBJ1-5; 7 nucleotides align to TRBD1. The CDR3 sequence is 15 residues long. The junction had 3 bases not matched to a gene; V was cut back by 0 bases and J by 1 base. Germline V lookup: CDR1 DFQATT, CDR2 SNEGSKA (reference sequence). DNA of the CDR3: TGCAGTGCTAGAGAAGGGACAGCCAGCAATCAGCCCCAGCATTTT. This encodes CSAREGTASNQPQHF.

The table lists this clonotype with a few counts. This sequence joins TRBV7-2 and TRBJ2-5; D is possibly TRBD1 (5 bases). Between the trimmed V and J ends, which lost 3 bases and 5 bases, there was a span of 16 bases. Per germline, CDR1 SGHTA and CDR2 FQGNSA. The CDR3 consists of 15 residues. DNA of the CDR3: TGTGCCAGCAGCTTCCAGGGTTCTACCCCGGAGACCCAGTACTTC. It yields the protein CASSFQGSTPETQYF. The full variable domain, rest sourced from reference TRBV7-2 and TRBJ2-5, is GAGVSQSPSNKVTEKGKDVELRCDPISGHTALYWYRQSLGQGLEFLIYFQGNSAPDKSGLPSDRFSAERTGGSVSTLTIQRTQQEDSAVYLCASSFQGSTPETQYFGPGTRLLVL.

The gene calls are TRBV6-5 and TRBJ1-2; 10 bases agree with TRBD1. The CDR3 runs to 13 residues. The junction had 6 bases not matched to a gene; V was cut back by 6 bases and J by 8 bases. In germline, CDR1 is MNHEY, CDR2 SVGAGI. As DNA, the CDR3 is TGTGCCAGCAGGACAGGGGGCGCGTTAGGCTACACCTTC. Translation: CASRTGGALGYTF.

A few counts support this clonotype. The rearrangement uses TRBV6-2 or TRBV6-3 and TRBJ2-1, with D possibly being TRBD2 (6 bases). The V end lost 6 bases, the J end lost 0 bases, and 12 bases lay between the germline ends. Germline V gene lookup returns CDR1 MNHEY and CDR2 SVGEGT. There are 15 residues in the CDR3. The CDR3 sequence is CASRDGGSSYNEQFF. In DNA form, the CDR3 reads TGTGCCAGCAGAGACGGGGGTAGCTCCTACAATGAGCAGTTCTTC.